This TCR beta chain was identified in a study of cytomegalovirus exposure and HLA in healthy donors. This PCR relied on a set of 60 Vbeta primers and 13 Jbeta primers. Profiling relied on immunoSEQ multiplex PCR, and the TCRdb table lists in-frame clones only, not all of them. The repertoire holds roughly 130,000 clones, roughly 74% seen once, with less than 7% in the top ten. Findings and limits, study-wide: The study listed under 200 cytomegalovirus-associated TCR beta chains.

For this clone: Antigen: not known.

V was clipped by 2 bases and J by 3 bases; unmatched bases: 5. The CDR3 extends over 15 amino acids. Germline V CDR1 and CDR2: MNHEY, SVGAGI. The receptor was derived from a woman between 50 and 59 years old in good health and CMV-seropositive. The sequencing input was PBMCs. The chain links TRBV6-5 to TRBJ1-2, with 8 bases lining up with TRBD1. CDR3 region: CASSYGVTGDYGYTF. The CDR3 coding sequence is TGTGCCAGCAGTTACGGGGTGACAGGGGACTATGGCTACACCTTC.